This TCR beta chain came from a study of blood T cell repertoires in COVID-19. Study overall: The samples span acute and convalescent COVID-19 from the United States, Italy and Spain. In each case, the material was cDNA or gDNA derived from T cells, B-cell-depleted T cells, or PBMCs.

The CDR3 loop spans 12 amino acids. Germline V lookup: CDR1 SGHTS, CDR2 YDEGEE. Trimming stripped 6 bases from V and 4 bases from J, with 10 bases between. Here immunoSEQ multiplex PCR was the method, and the copy in TCRdb shows in-frame clones only, minus some. The table records some 300,000 clones, 80% to 90% of them present only once. Seattle's enrolled individuals joined amid active infection and were then monitored longitudinally. Specimen: peripheral blood. The origin of this receptor is a woman in her forties or fifties with COVID-19, enrolled during active disease. This sequence joins TRBV5-8 and TRBJ1-2; possibly TRBD1 for D (5 bases). The CDR3 DNA reads as TGTGCCAGCACTCGGGGACTCTATGGCTACACCTTC. It translates to CASTRGLYGYTF.